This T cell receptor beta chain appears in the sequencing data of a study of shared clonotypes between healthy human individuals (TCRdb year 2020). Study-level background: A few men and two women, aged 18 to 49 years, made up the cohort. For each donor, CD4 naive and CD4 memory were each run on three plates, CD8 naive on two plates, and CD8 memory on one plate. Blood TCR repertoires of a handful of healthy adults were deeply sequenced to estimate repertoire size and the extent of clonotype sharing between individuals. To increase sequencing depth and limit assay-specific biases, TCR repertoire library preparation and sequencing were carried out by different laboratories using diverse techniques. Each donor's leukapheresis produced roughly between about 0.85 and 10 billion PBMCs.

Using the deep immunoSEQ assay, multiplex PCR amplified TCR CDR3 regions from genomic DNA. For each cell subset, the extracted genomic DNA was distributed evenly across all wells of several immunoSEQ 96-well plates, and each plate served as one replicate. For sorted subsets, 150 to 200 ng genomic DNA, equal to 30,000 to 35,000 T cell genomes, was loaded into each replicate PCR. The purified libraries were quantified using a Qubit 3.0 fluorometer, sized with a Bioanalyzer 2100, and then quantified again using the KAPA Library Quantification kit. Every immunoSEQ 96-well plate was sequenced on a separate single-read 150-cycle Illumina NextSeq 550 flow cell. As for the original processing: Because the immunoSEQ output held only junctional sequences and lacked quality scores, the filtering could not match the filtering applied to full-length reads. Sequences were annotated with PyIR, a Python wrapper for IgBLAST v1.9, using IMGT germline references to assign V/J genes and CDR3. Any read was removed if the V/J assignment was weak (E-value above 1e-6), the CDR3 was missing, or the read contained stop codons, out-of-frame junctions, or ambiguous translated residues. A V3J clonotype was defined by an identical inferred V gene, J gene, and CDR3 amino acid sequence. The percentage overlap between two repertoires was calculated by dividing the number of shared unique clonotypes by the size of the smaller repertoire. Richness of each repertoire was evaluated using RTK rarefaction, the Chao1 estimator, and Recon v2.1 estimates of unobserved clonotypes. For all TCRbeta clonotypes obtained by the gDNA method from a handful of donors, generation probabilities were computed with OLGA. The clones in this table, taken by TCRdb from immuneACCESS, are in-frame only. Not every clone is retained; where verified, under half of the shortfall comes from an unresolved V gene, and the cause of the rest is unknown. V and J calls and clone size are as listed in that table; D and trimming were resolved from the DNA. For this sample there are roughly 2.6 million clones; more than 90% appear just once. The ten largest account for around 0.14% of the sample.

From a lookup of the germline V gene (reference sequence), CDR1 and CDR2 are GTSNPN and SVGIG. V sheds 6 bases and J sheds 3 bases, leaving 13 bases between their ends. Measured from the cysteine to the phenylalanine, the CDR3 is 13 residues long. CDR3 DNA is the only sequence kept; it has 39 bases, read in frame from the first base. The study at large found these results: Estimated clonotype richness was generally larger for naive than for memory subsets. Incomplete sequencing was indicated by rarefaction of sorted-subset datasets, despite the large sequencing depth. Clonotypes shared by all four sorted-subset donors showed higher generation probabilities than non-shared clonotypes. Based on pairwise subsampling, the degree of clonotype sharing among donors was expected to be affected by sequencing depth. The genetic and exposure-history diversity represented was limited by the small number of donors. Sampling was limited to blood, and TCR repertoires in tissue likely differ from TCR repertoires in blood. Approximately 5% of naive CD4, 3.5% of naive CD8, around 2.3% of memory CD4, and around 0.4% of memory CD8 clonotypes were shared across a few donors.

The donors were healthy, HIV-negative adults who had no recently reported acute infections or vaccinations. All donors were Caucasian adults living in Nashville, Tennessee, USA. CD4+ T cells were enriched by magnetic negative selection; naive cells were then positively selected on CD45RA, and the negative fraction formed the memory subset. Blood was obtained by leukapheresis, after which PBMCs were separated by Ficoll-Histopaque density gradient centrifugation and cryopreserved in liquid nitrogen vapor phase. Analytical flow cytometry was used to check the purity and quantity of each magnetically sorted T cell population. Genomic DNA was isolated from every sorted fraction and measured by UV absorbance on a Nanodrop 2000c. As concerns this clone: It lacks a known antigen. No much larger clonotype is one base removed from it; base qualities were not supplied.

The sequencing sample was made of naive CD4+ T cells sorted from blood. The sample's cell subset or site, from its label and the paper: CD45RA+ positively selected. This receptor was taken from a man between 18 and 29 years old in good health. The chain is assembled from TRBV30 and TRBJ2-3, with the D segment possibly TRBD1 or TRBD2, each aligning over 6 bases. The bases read TGTGCCTGCTCCGGGGGCTTTACAGATACGCAGTATTTT. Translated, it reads CACSGGFTDTQYF.